The sequence of this TCR beta chain was determined in a study of blood T cell repertoires in COVID-19. Study in general: COVID-19 samples collected from the United States, Italy and Spain covered acute and convalescent phases. Nucleic acid was either cDNA or gDNA, and it came from T cells, B-cell-depleted T cells, or PBMCs.

Methods used by the authors: Reference gene primers were amplified, and this amplification served to estimate nucleated cell counts. The protocol was immunoSEQ multiplex PCR, while the TCRdb copy is restricted to in-frame clones and leaves out a portion. V and J calls plus clone size are reproduced from that table; the DNA served to infer D and trimming. The sample has 400,000 to 550,000 clones, around 89% seen once. This CDR3 comprises 16 residues. The chain is built from TRBV21-1 and TRBJ2-3; the D call in the table, TRBD2, was not verified against the DNA. TRBV21-1 constitutes a pseudogene. This receptor was taken from a woman aged 25 to 39 with acute or convalescent COVID-19. Sequencing was done on a sample of peripheral blood. For the CDR3, the DNA is TGTGCCAGCAGCCTCCCCGCGTCGGCGGCGGGAGATACGCAGTATTTT. Translated: CASSLPASAAGDTQYF.